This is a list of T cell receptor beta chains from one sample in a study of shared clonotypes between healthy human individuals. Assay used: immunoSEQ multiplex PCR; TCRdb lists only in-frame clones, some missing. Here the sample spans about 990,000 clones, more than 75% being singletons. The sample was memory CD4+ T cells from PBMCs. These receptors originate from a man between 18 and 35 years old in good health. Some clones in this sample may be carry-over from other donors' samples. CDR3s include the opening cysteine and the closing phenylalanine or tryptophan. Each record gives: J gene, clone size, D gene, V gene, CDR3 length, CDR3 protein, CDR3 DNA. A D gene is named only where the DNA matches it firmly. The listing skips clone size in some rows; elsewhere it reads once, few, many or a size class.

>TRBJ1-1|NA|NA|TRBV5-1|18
CASSLAREGSFGNTEAFF
TGCGCCAGCAGCTTGGCTAGGGAAGGGTCCTTTGGGAACACTGAAGCTTTCTTT
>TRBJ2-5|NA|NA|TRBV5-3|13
CARSFLSQETQYF
TGTGCCAGAAGCTTCCTTTCCCAAGAGACCCAGTACTTC
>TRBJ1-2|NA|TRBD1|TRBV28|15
CASSTDRGRLGGYTF
TGTGCCAGCAGCACAGACAGGGGGCGGCTGGGTGGCTACACCTTC
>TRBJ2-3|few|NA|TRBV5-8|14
CASSLAGGTDTQYF
TGTGCCAGCAGCTTGGCGGGAGGCACAGATACGCAGTATTTT
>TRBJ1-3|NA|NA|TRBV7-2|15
CASSPRTASGNTIYF
TGTGCCAGCAGCCCAAGGACAGCCTCGGGAAACACCATATATTTT
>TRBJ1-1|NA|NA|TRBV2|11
CASSSRGEAFF
TGTGCCAGCAGTTCACGTGGTGAAGCTTTCTTT
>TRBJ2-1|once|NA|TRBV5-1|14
CASSPNPHYNEQFF
TGCGCCAGCAGCCCGAACCCCCACTACAATGAGCAGTTCTTC
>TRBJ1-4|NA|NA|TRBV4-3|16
CASSRGRAPKGEKLFF
TGCGCCAGCAGCCGAGGCCGGGCCCCCAAGGGCGAAAAACTGTTTTTT
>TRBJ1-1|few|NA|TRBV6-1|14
CASSPQGLNTEAFF
TGTGCCAGCAGCCCACAGGGCTTGAACACTGAAGCTTTCTTT
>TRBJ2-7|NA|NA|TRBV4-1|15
CASSQVPQETYEQYF
TGCGCCAGCAGCCAAGTGCCCCAGGAGACCTACGAGCAGTACTTC
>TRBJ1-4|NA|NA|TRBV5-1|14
CASSPGTGNEKLFF
TGCGCCAGCAGTCCCGGGACGGGGAATGAAAAACTGTTTTTT
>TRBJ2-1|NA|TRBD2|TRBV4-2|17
CASSQGGGTSGSYEQFF
TGTGCCAGCAGCCAAGGTGGGGGGACTAGCGGGAGTTATGAGCAGTTCTTC
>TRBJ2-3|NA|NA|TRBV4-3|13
CASSQAVLDTQYF
TGCGCCAGCAGCCAAGCCGTGTTGGATACGCAGTATTTT
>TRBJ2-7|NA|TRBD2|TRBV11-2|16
CASSLRYSGDSYEQYF
TGTGCCAGCAGTCTAAGATACAGCGGGGACTCCTACGAGCAGTACTTC
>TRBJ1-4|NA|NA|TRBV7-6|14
CASSLMHGNEKLFF
TGTGCCAGCAGCTTAATGCACGGGAATGAAAAACTGTTTTTT
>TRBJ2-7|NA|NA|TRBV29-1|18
CSVGGPREWGTSSYEQYF
TGCAGCGTTGGAGGGCCCCGAGAGTGGGGCACCTCTTCCTACGAGCAGTACTTC
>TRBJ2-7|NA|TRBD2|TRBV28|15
CASSLGTSGMGEQYF
TGTGCCAGCAGTTTAGGAACTAGCGGGATGGGCGAGCAGTACTTC
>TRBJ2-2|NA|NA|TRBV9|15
CASSVGRVHTGELFF
TGTGCCAGCAGCGTAGGGAGGGTTCACACCGGGGAGCTGTTTTTT
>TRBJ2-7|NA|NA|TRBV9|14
CASSVDVQGSEQYF
TGTGCCAGCAGCGTAGACGTACAGGGATCCGAGCAGTACTTC
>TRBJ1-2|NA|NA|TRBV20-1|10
CSVQGSGYTF
TGCAGTGTTCAAGGAAGCGGCTACACCTTC
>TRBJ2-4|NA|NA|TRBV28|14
CASSLHGAKNIQYF
TGTGCCAGCAGCCTCCACGGGGCCAAAAACATTCAGTACTTC
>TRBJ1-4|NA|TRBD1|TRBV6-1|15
CASSLRRTGNEKLFF
TGTGCCAGCAGTCTCAGACGGACAGGGAATGAAAAACTGTTTTTT
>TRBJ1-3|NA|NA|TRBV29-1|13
CSVEGSSGNTIYF
TGCAGCGTTGAGGGCAGCTCTGGAAACACCATATATTTT
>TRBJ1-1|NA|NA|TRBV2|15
CASSVWGIGGTEAFF
TGTGCCAGTTCCGTCTGGGGCATCGGAGGGACTGAAGCTTTCTTT
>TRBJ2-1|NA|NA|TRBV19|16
CASSPQGLGLYNEQFF
TGTGCCAGTAGTCCTCAGGGGCTAGGATTATACAATGAGCAGTTCTTC
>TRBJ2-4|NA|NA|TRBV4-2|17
CASSQDPGGTVKNIQYF
TGTGCCAGCAGCCAAGATCCAGGCGGGACTGTCAAAAACATTCAGTACTTC
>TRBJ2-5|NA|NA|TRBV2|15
CASSGAGGRQETQYF
TGTGCCAGCAGTGGAGCCGGAGGGCGCCAAGAGACCCAGTACTTC
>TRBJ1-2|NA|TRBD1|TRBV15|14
CATSREDRVSGYTF
TGTGCCACCAGCAGAGAGGACAGGGTTAGTGGCTACACCTTC
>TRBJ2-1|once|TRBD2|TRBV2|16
CASSTLLAGDRNEQFF
TGTGCCAGCAGCACCTTACTAGCGGGAGACCGCAATGAGCAGTTCTTC
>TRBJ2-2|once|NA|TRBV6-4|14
CATRRGTDTGELFF
TGTGCCACCCGCCGGGGGACGGACACCGGGGAGCTGTTTTTT
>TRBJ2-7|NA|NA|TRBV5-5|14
CASSLESDRYEQYF
TGTGCCAGCAGCTTGGAGTCGGATAGGTACGAGCAGTACTTC
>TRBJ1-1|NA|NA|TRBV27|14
CASSSNRDFTEAFF
TGTGCCAGCAGTTCGAACAGGGATTTCACTGAAGCTTTCTTT
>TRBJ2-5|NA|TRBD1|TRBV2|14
CASSDRTGGKTQYF
TGTGCCAGCAGTGATAGAACAGGGGGCAAGACCCAGTACTTC
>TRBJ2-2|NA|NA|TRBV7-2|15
CASSQTRVGTGELFF
TGTGCCAGCAGCCAAACTAGAGTGGGGACCGGGGAGCTGTTTTTT
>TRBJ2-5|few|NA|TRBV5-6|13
CASSLYNQETQYF
TGTGCCAGCAGCCTGTACAACCAAGAGACCCAGTACTTC
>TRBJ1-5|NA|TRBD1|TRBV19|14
CASSRQGVNQPQHF
TGTGCCAGTAGCAGACAGGGAGTGAATCAGCCCCAGCATTTT
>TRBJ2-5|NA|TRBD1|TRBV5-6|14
CASSLGQGQETQYF
TGTGCCAGCAGCTTAGGACAGGGGCAAGAGACCCAGTACTTC
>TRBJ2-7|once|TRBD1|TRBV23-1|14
CASSPRGQGIKQYF
TGCGCCAGCAGCCCGCGGGGACAGGGGATAAAGCAGTACTTC
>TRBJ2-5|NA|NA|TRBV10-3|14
CATQHRDTGETQYF
TGTGCCACACAACACCGGGACACAGGAGAGACCCAGTACTTC
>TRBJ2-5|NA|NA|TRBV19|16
CASSIRPGTPQETQYF
TGTGCCAGTAGTATTCGTCCAGGGACCCCCCAAGAGACCCAGTACTTC
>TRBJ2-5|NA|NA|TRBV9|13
CASNFQGTETQYF
TGTGCCAGCAACTTTCAGGGGACAGAGACCCAGTACTTC